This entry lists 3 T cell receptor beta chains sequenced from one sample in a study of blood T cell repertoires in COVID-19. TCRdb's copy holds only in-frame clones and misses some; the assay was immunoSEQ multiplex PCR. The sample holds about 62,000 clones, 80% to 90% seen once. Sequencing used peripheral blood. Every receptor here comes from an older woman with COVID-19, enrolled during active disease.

The CDR3, as DNA: TGTGCCAGCAGCCAAGGGTCGCGATTCTTCGAGCAGTACTTC. Encoded protein: CASSQGSRFFEQYF. The rearrangement joins TRBV4-2 to TRBJ2-7, with D uncertain. CDR3 length: 14 amino acids. Trimming stripped 1 base from V and 6 bases from J, with 13 bases between. Germline CDR1 is LGHNA and CDR2 is YNFKEQ.

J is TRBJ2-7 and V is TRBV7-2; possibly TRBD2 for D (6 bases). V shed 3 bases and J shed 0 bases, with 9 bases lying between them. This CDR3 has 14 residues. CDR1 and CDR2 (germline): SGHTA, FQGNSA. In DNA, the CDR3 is TGTGCCAGCAGCTTCGGGGGTTCCTCCTACGAGCAGTACTTC. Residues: CASSFGGSSYEQYF.

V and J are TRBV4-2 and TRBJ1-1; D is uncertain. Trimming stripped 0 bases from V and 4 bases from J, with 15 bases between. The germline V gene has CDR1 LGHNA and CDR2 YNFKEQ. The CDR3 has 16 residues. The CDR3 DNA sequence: TGTGCCAGCAGCCAAGAGGCCTCGCGGTCGGGCACTGAAGCTTTCTTT. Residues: CASSQEASRSGTEAFF.